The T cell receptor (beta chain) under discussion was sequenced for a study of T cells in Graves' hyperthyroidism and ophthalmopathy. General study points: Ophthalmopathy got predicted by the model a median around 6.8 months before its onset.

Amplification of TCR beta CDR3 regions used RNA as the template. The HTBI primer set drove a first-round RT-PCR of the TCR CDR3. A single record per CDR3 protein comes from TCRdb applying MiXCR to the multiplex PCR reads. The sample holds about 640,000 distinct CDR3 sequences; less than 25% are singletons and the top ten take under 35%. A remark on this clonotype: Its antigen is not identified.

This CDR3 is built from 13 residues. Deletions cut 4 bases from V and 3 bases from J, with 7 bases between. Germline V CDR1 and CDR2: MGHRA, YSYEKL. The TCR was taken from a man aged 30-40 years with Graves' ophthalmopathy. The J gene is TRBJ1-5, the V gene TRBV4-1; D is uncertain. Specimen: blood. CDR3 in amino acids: CASSPIFNQPQHF. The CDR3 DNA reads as TGCGCCAGCAGCCCGATATTCAATCAGCCCCAGCATTTT.